The clone carrying this T cell receptor beta chain was found many times. Its cognate antigen is unknown. This CDR3 contains 14 residues. Trimming took off 0 bases at V and 1 base at J, with 7 bases between the two ends. Germline-derived CDR1 and CDR2 are SGHRS and YFSETQ. Unique molecular identifiers (one per individual cDNA molecule) were attached. A single record per CDR3 protein comes from TCRdb applying MiXCR to the 5' RACE reads. The table shows some 77,000 distinct CDR3 sequences, with 5% occurring only once. The sample belongs to a study of early T cells in non-severe SARS-CoV-2 infection. Study information: Alpha and beta chains were unpaired, from unsorted whole-blood bulk RNA.

Study-wide points: Private and CD4 specificities were missed by VDJdb matching, skewed to anti-spike CD8.

Material: whole blood, obtained at baseline. This sequence originates from an adult who was a healthcare worker with PCR-confirmed SARS-CoV-2 infection or an uninfected control (not recorded which). This sequence joins TRBV5-1 and TRBJ2-5; no firm D call. The CDR3 sequence is CASSLDYRQETQYF. The CDR3 bases are TGCGCCAGCAGCTTGGACTACCGCCAAGAGACCCAGTACTTC.